The 27 T cell receptor beta chains reported below all come from one sample, sequenced in a study of regulatory T cells in long-lasting Graves disease. Time point noted: persistent/refractory GD, antithyroid drugs over 5 years with positive TRAb. Preparation of the TCR library used RNA extracted from PBMCs. Building the TCR beta libraries relied on iRepertoire HTBI primers, and CDR3 regions underwent Arm-PCR. One entry per CDR3 protein, called by TCRdb with MiXCR from the multiplex PCR reads. The repertoire consists of some 420,000 distinct CDR3 sequences, with 20% to 25% occurring once and the leading ten covering around 12%. Specimen: peripheral blood mononuclear cells (PBMCs), collected when the disease was refractory, from a patient treated with antithyroid drugs. The receptor set was obtained from a female donor with Graves disease.

This chain uses TRBV7-2 with TRBJ2-2, with unresolved D. The CDR3 has 14 amino acids. V was pared by 3 bases and J by 6 bases, with 11 bases between. CDR1 and CDR2 (germline): SGHTA, FQGNSA. CDR3 nucleotides: TGTGCCAGCAGCTTCTTAAATGCGGCCGGGGAGCTGTTTTTT. Translated: CASSFLNAAGELFF.

This clonotype was observed many times. The rearrangement links TRBV14 to TRBJ1-1, with TRBD1 as a possible D gene (6 bases). Looked up from germline, CDR1 is SGHDN and CDR2 is FVKESK. V lost 5 bases and J lost 4, with 17 bases in between. The CDR3 spans 15 residues. CDR3 sequence (DNA): TGTGCCAGCAGCGAGGGGACACTTCCCTTCACTGAAGCTTTCTTT. It yields the protein CASSEGTLPFTEAFF.

This clonotype was observed at least ten times. The J gene is TRBJ1-5, the V gene TRBV12-3 or TRBV12-4, with D unresolved. The CDR3 is made up of 14 amino acids. Trimming cost V 3 bases and J 7 bases, with 13 bases left between them. The CDR3 region has the DNA TGTGCCAGCAGTTTGACGGGGAACGGCCAGCCCCAGCATTTT. Translating it yields CASSLTGNGQPQHF.

This clonotype was counted many times. The V and J genes are TRBV20-1 and TRBJ2-7; possible D gene TRBD2, 6 bases. The CDR3 length is 14 residues. The ends were cut back, 3 bases at V and 2 bases at J, with 14 bases in the middle. Germline values: CDR1 DFQATT, CDR2 SNEGSKA (reference sequence). The CDR3 bases are TGCAGTGCTAGTGCGGCGGGGCGGACCTACGAGCAGTACTTC. Its translation: CSASAAGRTYEQYF.

In its sample, this clonotype was seen many times. This chain joins TRBV3-1 and TRBJ2-7, with D perhaps TRBD1 (6 bases). V shed 3 bases and J shed 0 bases, with 9 bases lying between them. The CDR3 length is 14 residues. In germline, CDR1 is LGHDT, CDR2 YNNKEL (reference sequence). In DNA form, the CDR3 reads TGTGCCAGCAGCCAGGGGACACCCTCCTACGAGCAGTACTTC. Translation: CASSQGTPSYEQYF.

The CDR3 sequence is CSAREDTSGSSYEQYF. CDR3 in DNA: TGCAGCGCGAGAGAAGATACTAGCGGGAGCTCCTACGAGCAGTACTTC. This rearrangement joins TRBV29-1 to TRBJ2-7, with 11 bases fitting TRBD2. Germline CDR1 SQVTM, CDR2 ANQGSEA. This CDR3 spans 16 amino acids. V shed 7 bases, J shed 0 bases, and the junction held 11 bases outside the gene matches.

The chain recombines TRBV11-3 with TRBJ1-2; no definite D call. The V and J ends lost 0 bases and 4 bases respectively, with 9 bases between them. The germline V gene has CDR1 SGHNT and CDR2 YENEEA. The CDR3 loop spans 14 amino acids. The CDR3 loop is CASSLDLPSYGYTF. The CDR3 coding sequence is TGTGCCAGCAGCTTAGATCTACCGAGCTATGGCTACACCTTC.

Of note for this clonotype: As the CDR3 is not closed by the conserved phenylalanine or tryptophan, this likely results from a read error. The chain employs TRBV7-2 and TRBJ2-2; D not resolved. V was pared by 8 bases and J by 5 bases, with 15 bases between. CDR1 SGHTA and CDR2 FQGNSA come from the germline V gene. The CDR3 consists of 14 residues. The CDR3 bases are TGTGCCAGCGGCTCCGGAAGGCGAACCGGGGAGCTGTTTTCT. This codes for CASGSGRRTGELFS.

V is TRBV7-3 and J is TRBJ2-2; TRBD2 aligns across 13 bases. Unmatched junction bases numbered 1, after V lost 0 bases and J lost 6 bases. CDR1 and CDR2 from the germline V gene are SGHTA and FQGTGA. The CDR3 sequence is 16 residues long. CDR3 bases: TGTGCCAGCAGCTTAACACTAGCGGGGGGGCCCGGGGAGCTGTTTTTT. Protein sequence: CASSLTLAGGPGELFF.

This clonotype has only one observation. The gene calls are TRBV30 and TRBJ1-1; D remains unclear. This CDR3 spans 14 amino acids. Looked up from germline, CDR1 is GTSNPN and CDR2 is SVGIG (reference sequence). V was shortened by 1 base and J by 1 base, with 10 bases between the two germline ends. CDR3: CAWSAGSANTEAFF. The DNA of the CDR3 is TGTGCCTGGAGTGCGGGTTCGGCGAACACTGAAGCTTTCTTT.

This clonotype was counted only a few times. The rearrangement uses TRBV7-2 and TRBJ2-1, with 8 nucleotides matching TRBD2. CDR3 length equals 14 residues. The ends lost 5 bases at V and 10 bases at J; junction bases unmatched: 10. Germline CDR1 and CDR2: SGHTA and FQGNSA. Here the CDR3 reads CASSRGLENGEQFF. The CDR3 bases are TGTGCCAGCAGCCGGGGACTAGAAAACGGAGAGCAGTTCTTC. The variable domain in full, with the rest retrieved from reference TRBV7-2 and TRBJ2-1, is GAGVSQSPSNKVTEKGKDVELRCDPISGHTALYWYRQSLGQGLEFLIYFQGNSAPDKSGLPSDRFSAERTGGSVSTLTIQRTQQEDSAVYLCASSRGLENGEQFFGPGTRLTVL.

With regard to this clonotype: This may arise from a read error, as a much more abundant clone is one base away. This sequence joins TRBV12-3 or TRBV12-4 and TRBJ1-4; maybe TRBD1 (5 bases). The CDR3 is 13 residues long. The CDR3 sequence is CASSFGAEEKLLF. The CDR3 nucleotides are TGTGCCAGCAGTTTTGGGGCAGAAGAAAAACTGCTTTTT.

V gene TRBV7-8 combines with J gene TRBJ2-3; D perhaps matches TRBD2 (6 bases). V lost 7 bases and J lost 8, with 19 bases in between. The CDR3 consists of 14 residues. CDR1 and CDR2 from the germline V gene are SGHVS and FQNEAQ. CDR3 bases: TGTGCCAGCACCCGTTTCGGGGGAAAGGGTACGCAGTATTTT. This translates into CASTRFGGKGTQYF.

The CDR3 region is CASSQNRNYGYTF. The CDR3 DNA sequence: TGTGCCAGCAGCCAAAACAGGAACTATGGCTACACCTTC. The J gene is TRBJ1-2, the V gene TRBV3-1, with TRBD1 as a possible D gene (5 bases). CDR3 length: 13 amino acids. The V end was cut by 2 bases, the J end by 2 bases, with 6 bases between. The germline gives CDR1 LGHDT, CDR2 YNNKEL (reference sequence).

This clonotype was observed a handful of times. The V gene is TRBV19, the J gene TRBJ2-7; 10 nucleotides agree with TRBD2. The CDR3 has 14 amino acids. Germline trimming cut 7 bases from V and 0 bases from J; bases unmatched to any gene: 3. The germline V gene encodes CDR1 LNHDA and CDR2 SQIVND (reference sequence). The DNA of the CDR3 is TGTGCCAGTAAAGTAGCGGGAGGCTCCTACGAGCAGTACTTC. Encoded protein: CASKVAGGSYEQYF.

This clonotype was found a few times. V usage is TRBV5-1 and J usage is TRBJ2-5, with D unclear. Deletions cut 2 bases from V and 1 base from J, with 6 bases between. The V gene's germline CDR1 is SGHRS and CDR2 YFSETQ. The CDR3 runs 13 residues. As DNA, the CDR3 is TGCGCCAGCAGCTTTAACGCCCAAGAGACCCAGTACTTC. This codes for CASSFNAQETQYF.

This clonotype was recorded many times. This sequence joins TRBV25-1 and TRBJ1-1, with 9 positions matching TRBD1. V dropped 5 bases and J dropped 2; count of bases not matched to a gene: 6. Germline V gene data show CDR1 as MGHDK and CDR2 as SYGVNS. The CDR3 consists of 15 residues. The CDR3 protein is CASSIWTGENTEAFF. CDR3 DNA sequence: TGTGCCAGCAGTATCTGGACAGGGGAAAACACTGAAGCTTTCTTT.

This clonotype was observed many times. V and J are TRBV12-3 or TRBV12-4 and TRBJ1-2, with D uncertain. Trimming left V 1 base short and J 5 bases short, with 8 bases between. CDR3 length: 13 residues. This chain's CDR3 is CASSLERKYGYTF. CDR3 sequence (DNA): TGTGCCAGCAGTTTAGAACGAAAGTATGGCTACACCTTC.

This clonotype occurred many times. The CDR3 nucleotides read TGTGCCAGCAGCCCCTTAAGCTCTGGAAACACCATATATTTT. The encoded protein is CASSPLSSGNTIYF. The J gene is TRBJ1-3, the V gene TRBV11-2; D unclear. CDR3 size: 14 residues. The germline gives CDR1 SGHAT, CDR2 FQNNGV. Trimming removed 5 bases from V and 0 bases from J, with 8 bases in between.

This clonotype appeared many times. This chain uses TRBV14 with TRBJ2-5, with D maybe TRBD1 (5 bases). The V and J ends lost 0 bases and 4 bases respectively, with 12 bases between them. Per germline, CDR1 SGHDN and CDR2 FVKESK. This CDR3 spans 15 amino acids. The CDR3 sequence is CASSQEIGRVETQYF. In DNA, the CDR3 is TGTGCCAGCAGCCAAGAAATCGGCAGGGTAGAGACCCAGTACTTC.

This clonotype was observed a few times. This rearrangement joins TRBV7-2 to TRBJ2-5, with unresolved D. The CDR3 contains 14 residues. Germline CDR1 SGHTA, CDR2 FQGNSA. V lost 4 bases and J 0 bases, leaving 9 bases between the germline ends. CDR3 residues: CASSSASYQETQYF. The CDR3 nucleotides are TGTGCCAGCAGCTCTGCCAGCTACCAAGAGACCCAGTACTTC.

In its sample, this clonotype was seen many times. The chain is built from TRBV7-3 and TRBJ1-2, with 12 positions matching TRBD1. V was pared by 0 bases and J by 6 bases, with 11 bases of the junction left unmatched. Germline V gives CDR1 SGHTA, CDR2 FQGTGA. The CDR3 is made up of 18 amino acids. CDR3 sequence reads: CASSLTPGQGAIENGYTF. The CDR3 DNA is TGTGCCAGCAGCTTAACACCGGGACAGGGGGCAATTGAGAATGGCTACACCTTC. The variable domain in full, completed from reference TRBV7-3 and TRBJ1-2, reads GAGVSQTPSNKVTEKGKYVELRCDPISGHTALYWYRQSLGQGPEFLIYFQGTGAADDSGLPNDRFFAVRPEGSVSTLKIQRTERGDSAVYLCASSLTPGQGAIENGYTFGSGTRLTVV.

V gene TRBV6-5 combines with J gene TRBJ2-2, with 11 bases identical to TRBD2. This CDR3 region has 15 residues. Germline V gene data show CDR1 as MNHEY and CDR2 as SVGAGI. Losses at the gene ends were 3 bases for V and 7 bases for J; bases not matched to a gene: 4. The CDR3 DNA sequence: TGTGCCAGCAGTTATAGCGGGAGGGGAAGCGGGGAGCTGTTTTTT. Translated: CASSYSGRGSGELFF.

The genes are TRBV9 and TRBJ2-7, with 8 positions matching TRBD2. Germline values: CDR1 SGDLS, CDR2 YYNGEE. The CDR3 runs to 15 residues. The V gene end was trimmed by 0 bases and the J gene end by 2 bases; junction bases not matched to a gene: 4. CDR3 amino acids: CASSVDAGGPYEQYF. CDR3 bases: TGTGCCAGCAGCGTAGATGCGGGAGGCCCCTACGAGCAGTACTTC.

This clonotype was recorded at least ten times. The chain couples TRBV24-1 to TRBJ2-7; D is perhaps TRBD1 (6 bases). Germline CDR1 reads KGHDR; CDR2 reads SFDVKD. Trimming left V 4 bases short and J 3 bases short, with 12 bases between. The CDR3 totals 14 residues. The CDR3: CATSEPGQNYEQYF. CDR3 bases: TGTGCCACCAGTGAACCGGGACAAAACTACGAGCAGTACTTC.

This clonotype was observed many times. The chain is built from TRBV15 and TRBJ2-7, with TRBD2 matching 7 bases. The germline CDR1 and CDR2 sequences are LNHNV and YYDKDF (reference sequence). The CDR3 has 14 amino acids. J was trimmed by 5 bases and V by 1 base; bases with no gene match: 5. Here the CDR3 reads CATSRVGSGNEQYF. In DNA, the CDR3 is TGTGCCACCAGCAGAGTTGGAAGCGGGAACGAGCAGTACTTC.

The chain combines TRBV5-6 with TRBJ1-3, with D hard to call. Trimming shortened V by 3 bases and J by 4 bases, and 11 bases separated the two germline ends. Germline V gene lookup returns CDR1 SGHDT and CDR2 YYEEEE. The CDR3 is 14 residues long. The CDR3 nucleotides read TGTGCCAGCAGCTGGATTGGCCCAGGAAACACCATATATTTT. Protein: CASSWIGPGNTIYF. Full variable domain (missing parts from reference TRBV5-6 and TRBJ1-3): DAGVTQSPTHLIKTRGQQVTLRCSPKSGHDTVSWYQQALGQGPQFIFQYYEEEERQRGNFPDRFSGHQFPNYSSELNVNALLLGDSALYLCASSWIGPGNTIYFGEGSWLTVV.